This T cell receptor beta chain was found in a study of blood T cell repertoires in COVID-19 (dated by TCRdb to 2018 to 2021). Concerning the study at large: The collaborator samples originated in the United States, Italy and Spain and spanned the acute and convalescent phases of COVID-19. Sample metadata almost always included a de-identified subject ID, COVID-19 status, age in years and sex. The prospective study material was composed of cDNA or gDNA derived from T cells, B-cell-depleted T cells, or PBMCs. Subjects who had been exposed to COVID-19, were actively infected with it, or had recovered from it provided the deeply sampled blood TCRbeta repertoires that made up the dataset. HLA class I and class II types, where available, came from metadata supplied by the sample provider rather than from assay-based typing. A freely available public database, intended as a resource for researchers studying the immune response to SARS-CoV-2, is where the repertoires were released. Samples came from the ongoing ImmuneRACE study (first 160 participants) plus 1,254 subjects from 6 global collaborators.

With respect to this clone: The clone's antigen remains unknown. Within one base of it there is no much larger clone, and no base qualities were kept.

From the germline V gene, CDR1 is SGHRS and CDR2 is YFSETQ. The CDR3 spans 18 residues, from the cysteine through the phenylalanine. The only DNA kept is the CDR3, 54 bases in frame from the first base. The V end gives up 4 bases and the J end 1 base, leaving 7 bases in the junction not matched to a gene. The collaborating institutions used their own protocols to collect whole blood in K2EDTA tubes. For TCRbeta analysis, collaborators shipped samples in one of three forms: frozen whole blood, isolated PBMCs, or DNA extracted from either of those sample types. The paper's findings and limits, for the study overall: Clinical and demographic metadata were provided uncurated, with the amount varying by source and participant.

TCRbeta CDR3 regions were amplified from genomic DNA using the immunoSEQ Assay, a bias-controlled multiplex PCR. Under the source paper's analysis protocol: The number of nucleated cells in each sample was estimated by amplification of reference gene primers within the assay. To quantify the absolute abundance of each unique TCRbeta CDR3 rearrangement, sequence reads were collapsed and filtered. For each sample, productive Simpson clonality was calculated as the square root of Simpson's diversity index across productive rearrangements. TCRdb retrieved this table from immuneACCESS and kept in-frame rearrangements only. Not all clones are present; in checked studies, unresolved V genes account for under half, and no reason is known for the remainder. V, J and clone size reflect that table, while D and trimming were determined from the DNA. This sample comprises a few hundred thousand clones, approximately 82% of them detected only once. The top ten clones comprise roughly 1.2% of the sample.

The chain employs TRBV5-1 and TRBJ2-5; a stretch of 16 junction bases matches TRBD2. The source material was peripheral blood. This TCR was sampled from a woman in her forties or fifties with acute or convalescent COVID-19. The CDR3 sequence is CASSPGTSGRAAQETQYF. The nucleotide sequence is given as TGCGCCAGCAGCCCCGGGACTAGCGGGAGGGCCGCCCAAGAGACCCAGTACTTC.